This section outlines one T cell receptor beta chain sequence together with its context. The data were obtained in a study of control samples from healthy donors and cancer patients. Sequenced by immunoSEQ multiplex PCR; TCRdb stores in-frame clones only, minus some. Counted here are around 200,000 clones, approximately 92% occurring once; the ten biggest clones make up roughly 1.6%. V shed 6 bases and J 6 bases; nucleotides not matched to a gene: 11. The CDR3 runs to 15 residues. The germline V gene has CDR1 SGHNT and CDR2 YENEEA. V usage is TRBV11-3 and J usage is TRBJ2-1; 7 positions agree with TRBD1. This TCR came from a young man in good health. Sequencing input: blood. The CDR3 reads CASSPGTVMSNEQFF. CDR3 sequence (DNA): TGTGCCAGCAGTCCCGGGACAGTGATGAGCAATGAGCAGTTCTTC.